This paragraph reports one T cell receptor (beta chain). This clonotype was observed at least ten times. It lacks a known antigen. Base qualities are not recorded, but no much larger clone differs from it by a single base. Systemically healthy Caucasian individuals from Russia, approximately 39 in total and aged about 6 to 100 years, were included as donors. Each donor gave about 9.2 milliliters of peripheral blood, drawn into EDTA-treated Vacutainer tubes. Ficoll-Paque density-gradient centrifugation was used to isolate PBMCs, with at least 6 million per sample. Trizol reagent was used to extract total RNA from the PBMCs, yielding at least 5 micrograms per sample. For every donor, an aliquot of PBMCs went through flow cytometry to measure the percentages of naive CD45RAhigh/CD27high T cells. Library creation used 5' RACE. The reads were generated on an Illumina HiSeq 2500. The second PCR ran for about 6 to 11 cycles and used a J-beta primer mix along with a sample-barcoded 5' primer. A template-switch 5' adaptor carrying 12 random nucleotides introduced a unique molecular identifier onto each TCR beta cDNA molecule. At least 2.5 million CDR3-containing paired-end reads were obtained from each sample. All of the RNA was converted into first-strand cDNA using the Mint cDNA synthesis kit, with a TRBC-specific oligonucleotide serving as the primer. Following uracil-DNA glycosylase treatment, a first 18-cycle PCR with universal primers M1SS and BC2_uni_R was performed on all cDNA. The authors' analysis ran thus. Each sample was normalized by randomly selecting 1 million high-quality reads, each carrying a distinct molecular identifier. Reads sharing molecular identifiers were discarded rather than binned into consensus sequences. MiTCR, with a Q25 quality threshold and the strictest error-elimination algorithm, was used for CDR3 identification, clonotype clustering and error correction. A nonparametric unseen species model using Euler transformation provided a lower-bound estimate of total TCR beta diversity. TCRdb passed the public sequencing reads through fastp at Q25 and MiXCR, retaining productive beta sequences. Entries that share a CDR3 protein sequence are merged under the most common genes and DNA. What appears here as the V and J calls and clone size reflects TCRdb's work, not the paper's. In all, the sample holds about 930,000 distinct CDR3 sequences, and roughly 28% of those were seen once. The top ten clones comprise 10% to 13% of the sample.

This sample is drawn from a study of blood T cells in healthy people across ages (dated by TCRdb to about 2015). About the study as a whole: In model experiments, roughly one uniquely barcoded TCR beta cDNA molecule per two T cells was captured by template switching. The study measured age-related changes in TCR beta repertoire diversity using deep sequencing normalized with unique cDNA molecular identifiers. The donors were split into four age groups: young (average 16 years), middle-aged (roughly 42), aged (about 56) and long-lived (under 85). Two additional independent replicas of 1 million unique cDNA reads from the same blood draw were analyzed for two donors (one aged 18 to 29 and one aged 80 or older).

Including the terminal cysteine and phenylalanine, the CDR3 comprises 16 residues. CDR3 DNA only is kept here, 48 bases in frame from base 1. CDR1 DFQATT and CDR2 SNEGSKA are derived from the germline V gene (reference sequence). Trimming leaves V shorter by 1 base and J shorter by 0 bases, with the junction holding 5 bases beyond the gene matches. Findings and caveats that apply to the study as a whole: As age increased, observed TCR beta diversity per million T cells dropped in a roughly linear way, and a significant reduction was already evident by age about 36. A strong correlation was found between observed TCR beta diversity and the percentage of naive T cells measured by flow cytometry. The long-lived group showed more naive CD4+ T cells, fewer expanded clones and increased TCR diversity than the aged group, suggesting age selection. Bulk unsorted PBMC profiling prevented conclusive comparison of naive and antigen-experienced compartments. The CMV infection status of donors was not known, potentially confounding age-related changes in expanded clonotypes. Estimates of total diversity based on one million sequenced T cells were regarded as lower bounds and as underestimates.

The same data also contributed to another study, on T cells of mothers and their children. As the second publication notes: Nine systemically healthy Caucasian individuals served as donors, namely three mothers together with their six children. cDNA synthesis used all of the extracted RNA, with around 1.6 ug of RNA in each 15 ul reaction. In the second PCR, sample barcodes and 2-4 random nucleotides were introduced via the M1S primer. More than 8 million TCR beta CDR3 reads were obtained from each mother, and some 3.3 million reads were obtained from each child. Thymic selection similarly shapes TCR recombination output in related and unrelated pairs, with minor effect from inherited differences. Normalized repertoire overlap in related mother-child pairs was always slightly higher than in unrelated mother-child pairs, but the difference was never significant. No persistent microchimeric T cell clones were detected, at a sensitivity of approximately 90 clones per million clonotypes. In the study, deep NGS was used to compare the TCR beta repertoires of mothers and children, and features distinguishing related mother-child pairs from unrelated individuals were sought. Mothers averaged roughly 40 +/- 4 years of age and children averaged roughly 11 +/- 4 years. After adapters were ligated using NEBNext reagents, the libraries underwent 100+100 nt paired-end sequencing on an Illumina HiSeq 2000. To prevent cross-contamination, the mother and child libraries were prepared a month apart and were sequenced in separate runs. Between roughly 500,000 and 2,100,000 distinct TCR beta clonotypes were identified per donor. Naive TCR beta clonotypes were estimated from low-frequency clonotypes matched to each donor's FACS-determined naive share, without sorting.

The sequence is built from TRBV20-1 and TRBJ2-4, and TRBD2 matches 8 of the central bases. This clonotype originated in a middle-aged woman in good health. The sequencing input was blood. The DNA is as follows: TGCAGTGCTAGAGTGTGGCGGGGGGTAGCCAAAAACATTCAGTACTTC. This codes for CSARVWRGVAKNIQYF.